The rows below give T cell receptor beta chains drawn from one sample of a study of blood T cell repertoires in COVID-19. Libraries were prepared by immunoSEQ multiplex PCR; TCRdb keeps only in-frame clonotypes and omits some of them. The data contain about 140,000 clones, 75% to 90% of them singletons. Sequenced input: peripheral blood. The receptors derive from a man aged 50 to 60 who had recovered from COVID-19. The CDR3 runs from the conserved cysteine through the conserved F or W. A D gene is named only where the DNA matches it firmly. Size values are once, few and many counts, or a class for expanded clones, and some rows have none.

TRBD1,NA,TRBJ1-2,TRBV5-4,CASSLANRGIYGYTF,TGTGCCAGCAGCTTGGCTAACAGGGGGATCTATGGCTACACCTTC
NA,NA,TRBJ1-2,TRBV5-1,CASSLGPGDGYTF,TGCGCCAGCAGCTTGGGGCCAGGGGATGGCTACACCTTC
TRBD1,NA,TRBJ1-2,TRBV9,CASSVDTGTGGSYGYTF,TGTGCCAGCAGCGTAGACACCGGGACAGGGGGCTCCTATGGCTACACCTTC
TRBD1,NA,TRBJ1-2,TRBV7-9,CASSPTGDPHGYTF,TGTGCCAGCAGCCCAACAGGGGACCCCCATGGCTACACCTTC
NA,once,TRBJ1-4,TRBV6-2/TRBV6-3,CASSRQVEHEKLFF,TGTGCCAGCAGTAGACAGGTGGAGCATGAAAAACTGTTTTTT
TRBD1,few,TRBJ2-7,TRBV12-3/TRBV12-4,CASSRDRDLEQYF,TGTGCCAGCAGCCGGGACAGGGACCTCGAGCAGTACTTC
TRBD2,NA,TRBJ2-1,TRBV4-3,CASSPGLAGGLRRIEQFF,TGCGCCAGCAGCCCGGGACTAGCGGGGGGGCTTCGGCGAATTGAGCAGTTCTTC
TRBD2,NA,TRBJ2-2,TRBV19,CASSSIRTSGGAGELFF,TGTGCCAGTAGTAGCATTCGGACTAGCGGGGGGGCCGGGGAGCTGTTTTTT
TRBD1,NA,TRBJ1-1,TRBV18,CASSPSGTGIMNTEAFF,TGTGCCAGCTCACCATCCGGGACAGGGATAATGAACACTGAAGCTTTCTTT
TRBD1,NA,TRBJ2-7,TRBV29-1,CSVTGTASYEQYF,TGCAGCGTTACCGGGACAGCCTCCTACGAGCAGTACTTC
TRBD1,NA,TRBJ1-1,TRBV6-6,CASSETGTGVTEAFF,TGTGCCAGCAGCGAAACCGGGACAGGGGTAACTGAAGCTTTCTTT
TRBD1,NA,TRBJ2-5,TRBV11-2,CASSSDRSQETQYF,TGTGCCAGCAGCTCGGACAGGAGCCAAGAGACCCAGTACTTC
NA,once,TRBJ2-2,TRBV4-3,CASSRGEQWGTGELFF,TGCGCCAGCAGCCGGGGAGAGCAATGGGGCACCGGGGAGCTGTTTTTT
TRBD1,NA,TRBJ2-7,TRBV6-5,CASRGTAYEQYF,TGTGCCAGCAGGGGGACAGCTTACGAGCAGTACTTC
NA,NA,TRBJ2-3,TRBV6-1,CASSEGALSTDTQYF,TGTGCCAGCAGTGAAGGAGCCCTTAGCACAGATACGCAGTATTTT
NA,few,TRBJ1-5,TRBV4-1,CASSQEWGGGFNQPQHF,TGCGCCAGCAGCCAAGAATGGGGAGGAGGGTTCAATCAGCCCCAGCATTTT
TRBD1,once,TRBJ1-2,TRBV9,CASSVGDRGGGSGYTF,TGTGCCAGCAGCGTAGGAGACAGGGGTGGGGGTTCCGGCTACACCTTC
NA,NA,TRBJ2-7,TRBV2,CASSDGMGYEQYF,TGTGCCAGCTCGGACGGGATGGGGTACGAGCAGTACTTC
NA,NA,TRBJ2-3,TRBV7-9,CASSAASVSADTQYF,TGTGCCAGCAGCGCCGCCTCGGTCAGCGCGGATACGCAGTATTTT
NA,NA,TRBJ1-2,TRBV19,CASSPGDSRLGYGYTF,TGTGCCAGTAGTCCCGGGGACTCCCGTTTGGGCTATGGCTACACCTTC
TRBD2,NA,TRBJ2-2,TRBV9,CASSSPSGGVNTGELFF,TGTGCCAGCAGCTCCCCTAGCGGGGGAGTGAACACCGGGGAGCTGTTTTTT
NA,NA,TRBJ2-5,TRBV29-1,CSVGSGPGGTQYF,TGCAGCGTTGGGAGCGGGCCCGGTGGGACCCAGTACTTC
NA,NA,TRBJ1-1,TRBV5-4,CASSSPRSGTEAFF,TGTGCCAGCAGTTCGCCAAGGTCAGGGACTGAAGCTTTCTTT
NA,NA,TRBJ2-3,TRBV5-4,CASSLAMGQGRADTQYF,TGTGCCAGCAGCTTGGCCATGGGCCAGGGGCGTGCAGATACGCAGTATTTT
NA,NA,TRBJ1-1,TRBV12-3/TRBV12-4,CASSLVGGTEAFF,TGTGCCAGCAGTTTAGTAGGGGGAACTGAAGCTTTCTTT
NA,NA,TRBJ1-2,TRBV7-2,CASSLAGETYGYTF,TGTGCCAGCAGCTTAGCCGGGGAGACCTATGGCTACACCTTC
NA,NA,TRBJ2-7,TRBV4-1,CASSQTTGLYEQYF,TGCGCCAGCAGCCAAACTACAGGGTTATACGAGCAGTACTTC
TRBD1,NA,TRBJ1-4,TRBV29-1,CSVEAGTGGEKLFF,TGCAGCGTTGAAGCCGGGACAGGGGGTGAAAAACTGTTTTTT
TRBD1,NA,TRBJ1-4,TRBV4-3,CASSQGGTGGPVEKLFF,TGCGCCAGCAGCCAGGGCGGGACAGGGGGGCCGGTAGAAAAACTGTTTTTT
TRBD2,once,TRBJ2-5,TRBV2,CASSARLAGAQETQYF,TGTGCCAGCAGTGCGAGGCTAGCGGGGGCCCAAGAGACCCAGTACTTC
NA,NA,TRBJ1-5,TRBV10-3,CAISESQVGSQPQHF,TGTGCCATCAGTGAGTCGCAGGTTGGGTCTCAGCCCCAGCATTTT
NA,once,TRBJ1-1,TRBV6-5,CASEGLGTEAFF,TGTGCCAGCGAGGGTTTGGGCACTGAAGCTTTCTTT
NA,few,TRBJ1-6,TRBV12-1,CASSFEVVEGNSPLHF,TGTGCCAGCAGCTTTGAGGTTGTCGAGGGAAATTCACCCCTCCACTTT
TRBD1,NA,TRBJ2-7,TRBV19,CASSKGTGSMAYEQYF,TGTGCCAGTAGTAAGGGGACAGGGTCGATGGCCTACGAGCAGTACTTC
NA,once,TRBJ2-7,TRBV5-6,CASSFRGGSGEQYF,TGTGCCAGCAGCTTTAGAGGAGGGTCGGGCGAGCAGTACTTC
TRBD2,NA,TRBJ2-3,TRBV7-9,CASSPTSGSTDTQYF,TGTGCCAGCAGCCCTACTAGCGGTAGCACAGATACGCAGTATTTT
NA,NA,TRBJ1-1,TRBV5-5,CASSLSGGEGTEAFF,TGTGCCAGCAGCTTATCCGGCGGTGAGGGCACTGAAGCTTTCTTT
NA,NA,TRBJ1-2,TRBV13,CASSLQGQAYGYTF,TGTGCCAGCAGCCTCCAGGGGCAGGCCTATGGCTACACCTTC
TRBD2,few,TRBJ2-3,TRBV27,CASSLRTSGGPDTQYF,TGTGCCAGCAGTTTACGGACTAGCGGGGGCCCAGATACGCAGTATTTT
TRBD2,NA,TRBJ2-5,TRBV7-6,CASSLASGGGETQYF,TGTGCCAGCAGCTTAGCTAGCGGGGGCGGAGAGACCCAGTACTTC
TRBD2,NA,TRBJ2-7,TRBV30,CAWSKGTNSYEQYF,TGTGCCTGGAGTAAGGGGACTAACTCCTACGAGCAGTACTTC
TRBD2,once,TRBJ2-7,TRBV30,CASTGRQVSYEQYF,TGTGCCTCAACCGGGAGGCAGGTTTCCTACGAGCAGTACTTC
NA,NA,TRBJ2-7,TRBV5-4,CASSFPSQYEQYF,TGTGCCAGCAGCTTCCCTAGTCAATACGAGCAGTACTTC
TRBD1,NA,TRBJ2-7,TRBV2,CASSESRGFYEQYF,TGTGCCAGCAGTGAGTCCAGGGGGTTTTACGAGCAGTACTTC
TRBD1,NA,TRBJ1-1,TRBV4-1,CASSQRTGSDTEAFF,TGCGCCAGCAGCCAGAGGACAGGGTCTGACACTGAAGCTTTCTTT
TRBD1,NA,TRBJ2-7,TRBV2,CASSADRSRKDF,TGTGCCAGCAGCGCGGACAGGTCCCGTAAGGACTTC
NA,NA,TRBJ1-2,TRBV7-2,CASSLGGDYGYTF,TGTGCCAGCAGCCTAGGGGGGGACTATGGCTACACCTTC
TRBD2,NA,TRBJ2-5,TRBV12-5,CASGFTTRAQRGKETQYF,TGTGCTAGTGGTTTCACAACCCGCGCCCAGCGGGGGAAAGAGACCCAGTACTTC
NA,NA,TRBJ2-2,TRBV4-1,CASSQASANTGELFF,TGCGCCAGCAGCCAAGCCAGTGCGAACACCGGGGAGCTGTTTTTT
NA,NA,TRBJ1-6,TRBV5-4,CASTSGRDSPLHF,TGTGCCAGCACCTCAGGGAGGGATTCACCCCTCCACTTT
NA,NA,TRBJ2-7,TRBV27,CASSLYSGDPYEQYF,TGTGCCAGCAGTTTATACTCCGGGGATCCCTACGAGCAGTACTTC
TRBD1,NA,TRBJ1-2,TRBV5-6,CASSLDRANYGYTF,TGTGCCAGCAGCCTGGACAGGGCTAACTATGGCTACACCTTC
NA,many,TRBJ1-2,TRBV4-1,CASSQGTGINYGYTF,TGCGCCAGCAGCCAAGGGACGGGAATCAACTATGGCTACACCTTC
NA,NA,TRBJ1-3,TRBV5-6,CASSLGQPRSGNTIYF,TGTGCCAGCAGCTTGGGACAACCCAGGTCTGGAAACACCATATATTTT
TRBD1,NA,TRBJ2-7,TRBV4-3,CASSQVLSDRDEQYF,TGCGCCAGCAGCCAAGTCCTGTCGGACAGGGATGAGCAGTACTTC
TRBD1,NA,TRBJ2-5,TRBV5-6,CASSSGTEETQYF,TGTGCCAGCAGCTCGGGGACAGAAGAGACCCAGTACTTC
TRBD1,NA,TRBJ1-6,TRBV5-1,CASGSGQGESPLHF,TGCGCCAGCGGTTCGGGACAGGGGGAATCACCCCTCCACTTT
NA,NA,TRBJ2-2,TRBV2,CASSEARQGPGELFF,TGTGCCAGCAGTGAAGCGCGTCAGGGTCCCGGGGAGCTGTTTTTT
NA,NA,TRBJ2-7,TRBV7-6,CASSLDTSYEQYF,TGTGCCAGCAGCTTGGACACCTCCTACGAGCAGTACTTC
TRBD1,NA,TRBJ1-5,TRBV27,CASSPRQGFQPQHF,TGTGCCAGCAGTCCTCGACAGGGTTTCCAGCCCCAGCATTTT